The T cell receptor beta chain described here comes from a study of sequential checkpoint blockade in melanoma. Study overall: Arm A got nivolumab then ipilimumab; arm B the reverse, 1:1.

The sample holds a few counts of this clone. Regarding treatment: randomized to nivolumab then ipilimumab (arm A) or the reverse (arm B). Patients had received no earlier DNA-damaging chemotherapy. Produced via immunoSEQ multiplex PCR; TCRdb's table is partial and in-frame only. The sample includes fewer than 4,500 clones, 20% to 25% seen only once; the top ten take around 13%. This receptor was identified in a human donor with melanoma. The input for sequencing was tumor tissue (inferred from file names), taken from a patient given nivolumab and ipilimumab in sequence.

The CDR3 DNA sequence: TGTGCCTGGGGGGGACAGGGGGAGATCACAGATACGCAGTATTTT. It specifies CAWGGQGEITDTQYF. The V and J genes are TRBV30 and TRBJ2-3; 11 bases fit TRBD1. Unmatched junction bases numbered 6, after V lost 5 bases and J lost 2 bases. Germline V CDR1 and CDR2: GTSNPN, SVGIG (reference sequence). The CDR3 sequence is 15 residues long.